This TCR beta chain was captured by sequencing in a study of glioma-infiltrating T cells. General study findings and limits: Tissue and blood shared very few CDR3 sequences. Non-neoplastic patients had below-expected tissue-blood divergence, while all gliomas exceeded expectation.

As for this clonotype: Its antigen is unidentified.

Using RNA template, CDR3s of TCR alpha and beta were amplified with iRepertoire arm-PCR. Input was roughly 85-450 ng of tissue mRNA or PBMC total RNA. TCRdb ran MiXCR on the multiplex PCR reads and lists one entry per CDR3 protein. Among fewer than 55,000 distinct CDR3 sequences listed, around 20% were seen once. The source material was glioma tissue, nonneoplastic brain tissue, or PBMCs (not recorded which). The clonotype originates from a human donor with low-grade glioma or glioblastoma, undergoing nonglioma brain surgery, or in good health (not recorded which).

In DNA form, the CDR3 reads TGTGCCAGCAGCCCGATCGGGGGGACAACGTACGAGCAGTACTTC. Its protein is CASSPIGGTTYEQYF. The chain employs TRBV7-9 and TRBJ2-7; TRBD2 might be the D (7 bases). CDR1 and CDR2 (germline): SEHNR, FQNEAQ (reference sequence). The CDR3 is made up of 15 amino acids. Trimming removed 5 bases from V and 4 bases from J, with 18 bases in between. The full variable domain, its missing parts supplied by reference TRBV7-9 and TRBJ2-7, is DTGVSQNPRHKITKRGQNVTFRCDPISEHNRLYWYRQTLGQGPEFLTYFQNEAQLEKSRLLSDRFSAERPKGSFSTLEIQRTEQGDSAMYLCASSPIGGTTYEQYFGPGTRLTVT.